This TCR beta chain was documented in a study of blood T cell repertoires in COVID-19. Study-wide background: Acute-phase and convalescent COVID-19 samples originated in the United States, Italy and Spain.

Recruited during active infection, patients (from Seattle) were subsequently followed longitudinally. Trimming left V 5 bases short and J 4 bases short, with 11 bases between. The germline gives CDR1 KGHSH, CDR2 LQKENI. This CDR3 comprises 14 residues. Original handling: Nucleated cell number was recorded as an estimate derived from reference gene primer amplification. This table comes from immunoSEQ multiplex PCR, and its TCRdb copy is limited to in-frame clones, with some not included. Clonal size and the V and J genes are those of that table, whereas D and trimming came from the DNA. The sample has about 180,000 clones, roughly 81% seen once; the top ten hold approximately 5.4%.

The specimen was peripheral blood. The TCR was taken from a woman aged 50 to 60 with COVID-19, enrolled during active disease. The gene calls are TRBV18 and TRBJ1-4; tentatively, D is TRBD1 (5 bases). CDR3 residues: CASSSDRVNEKLFF. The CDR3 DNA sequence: TGTGCCAGCTCATCCGACAGAGTTAATGAAAAACTGTTTTTT.